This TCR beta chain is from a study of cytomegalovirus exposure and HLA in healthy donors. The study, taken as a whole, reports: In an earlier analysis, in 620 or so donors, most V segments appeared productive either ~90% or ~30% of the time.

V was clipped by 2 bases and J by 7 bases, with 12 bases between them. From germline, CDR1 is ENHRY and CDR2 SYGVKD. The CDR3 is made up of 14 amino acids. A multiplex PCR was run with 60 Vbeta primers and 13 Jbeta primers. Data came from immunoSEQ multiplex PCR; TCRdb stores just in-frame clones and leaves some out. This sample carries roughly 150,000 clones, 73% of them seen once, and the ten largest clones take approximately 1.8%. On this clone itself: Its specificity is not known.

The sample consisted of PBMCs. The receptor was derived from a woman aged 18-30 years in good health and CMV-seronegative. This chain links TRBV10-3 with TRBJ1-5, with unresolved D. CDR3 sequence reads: CAISEAVLRQPQHF. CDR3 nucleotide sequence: TGTGCCATCAGTGAGGCCGTTTTGCGGCAGCCCCAGCATTTT.